The 10 T cell receptor beta chains in this list originate from one sample, sequenced in a study of neurological immune-mediated disorders. Time point specified: longitudinal time-point 1 (baseline). TCRdb reprocessed the 5' RACE reads via MiXCR and lists one record per CDR3 protein. The sample consists of around 60,000 distinct CDR3 sequences, about 10% of them appearing once. Sequenced material: PBMCs. The receptors derive from a male donor with HTLV-1-associated myelopathy (HAM/TSP).

Details on this clonotype: Because the CDR3 is missing its conserved closing phenylalanine or tryptophan, this is likely a read error. This chain uses TRBV29-1 with TRBJ1-2; D is uncertain. The CDR3 runs to 9 residues. Trimming took off 0 bases at V and 11 bases at J, with 4 bases between the two ends. Germline V CDR1 and CDR2: SQVTM, ANQGSEA. The chain's CDR3 is CSVEEGYTI. CDR3 nucleotide sequence: TGCAGCGTTGAAGAAGGTTACACCATC.

This clonotype was seen many times. CDR3 in amino acids: CASSLGINYGYTF. The CDR3 DNA is TGTGCCAGCAGCCTCGGGATAAACTATGGCTACACCTTC. The rearrangement joins TRBV6-2 or TRBV6-3 to TRBJ1-2; D unclear. V gave up 6 bases and J gave up 2 bases, with 10 bases separating them. CDR3 length: 13 residues. Germline V lookup: CDR1 MNHEY, CDR2 SVGEGT.

The V and J genes are TRBV6-2 or TRBV6-3 and TRBJ2-2; 10 bases match TRBD1. The V segment lost 5 bases and the J segment 0 bases; nucleotides outside the gene matches: 12. The V gene's germline CDR1 is MNHEY and CDR2 SVGEGT. The CDR3 has 19 residues. As DNA, the CDR3 is TGTGCCAGCAGTAGGGACAGGGGCGCGGATCAATCGAACACCGGGGAGCTGTTTTTT. This translates into CASSRDRGADQSNTGELFF.

This clonotype came up many times. This chain links TRBV7-6 with TRBJ2-5; TRBD2 aligns across 7 bases. Germline V gene sequence: CDR1 SGHVS, CDR2 FNYEAQ. The CDR3 consists of 15 residues. V dropped 5 bases and J dropped 0; count of bases not matched to a gene: 6. The CDR3 sequence is CASSEAGNYQETQYF. CDR3 coding DNA: TGTGCCAGCAGCGAAGCGGGAAACTACCAAGAGACCCAGTACTTC.

This clonotype was seen ten or more times. The V and J genes are TRBV24-1 and TRBJ2-1; 8 bases are shared with TRBD2. The CDR3 covers 13 residues. Losses at the gene ends were 4 bases for V and 8 bases for J; bases not matched to a gene: 3. CDR1 KGHDR and CDR2 SFDVKD come from the germline V gene. CDR3 sequence reads: CATSDGGAYEQFF. As DNA, the CDR3 is TGTGCCACCAGTGACGGGGGGGCTTATGAGCAGTTCTTC.

As for this clonotype: Just one base apart from a much larger clone, this may be a read error. The chain links TRBV6-6 to TRBJ1-2; D is ambiguous. The CDR3 is 11 residues long. The germline gives CDR1 MNHNY, CDR2 SVGAGI (reference sequence). The CDR3 coding sequence is TGTGTCAGCAGTCCGATGTGGGGCTACACCTTC. Its translation: CVSSPMWGYTF.

This clonotype was recorded many times. The genes are TRBV3-1 and TRBJ1-1; possible D gene TRBD1, 5 bases. Trimming pared 4 bases from V and 5 bases from J, leaving 17 bases between. The CDR3 is 15 residues long. Germline lookup yields CDR1 LGHDT and CDR2 YNNKEL (reference sequence). The CDR3 region has the DNA TGTGCCAGCAGCCCCCGGGGCAGCGATAGGACTGAAGCTTTCTTT. It encodes CASSPRGSDRTEAFF. The entire variable domain, with the rest obtained from reference TRBV3-1 and TRBJ1-1, is as follows: DTAVSQTPKYLVTQMGNDKSIKCEQNLGHDTMYWYKQDSKKFLKIMFSYNNKELIINETVPNRFSPKSPDKAHLNLHINSLELGDSAVYFCASSPRGSDRTEAFFGQGTRLTVV.

By share of the sample, this clonotype is large. The J gene is TRBJ2-1, the V gene TRBV20-1; no clear D gene. The CDR3 is made up of 15 amino acids. The germline gives CDR1 DFQATT, CDR2 SNEGSKA (reference sequence). V lost 1 base, J lost 3 bases, and 13 bases lay in between. The CDR3 coding sequence is TGCAGTGCTAGAGTTTCCGGCGGAGTCTACAATGAGCAGTTCTTC. It encodes CSARVSGGVYNEQFF.

At least ten counts were recorded for this clonotype. The V call is TRBV7-2, the J call TRBJ2-2; 10 positions match TRBD2. CDR1 and CDR2 from the germline V gene are SGHTA and FQGNSA. CDR3 length equals 17 residues. Trimming at V came to 5 bases and at J to 7 bases, leaving 13 bases not matched to a gene. The chain's CDR3 is CASSRLGSGGAIGELFF. CDR3 coding DNA: TGTGCCAGCAGCCGCCTAGGGAGCGGGGGGGCGATCGGGGAGCTGTTTTTT.

Points on this clonotype: A junction end diverges from the germline sequence, so it may reflect a read error. The rearrangement links TRBV7-9 to TRBJ2-3, with D hard to call. Germline V gene sequence: CDR1 SEHNR, CDR2 FQNEAQ (reference sequence). The CDR3 spans 14 residues. In nucleotides, the CDR3 is TGTGCCAGCAGCTTAGGGTTTTCGGCATATACACAGTATTTT. This translates into CASSLGFSAYTQYF.